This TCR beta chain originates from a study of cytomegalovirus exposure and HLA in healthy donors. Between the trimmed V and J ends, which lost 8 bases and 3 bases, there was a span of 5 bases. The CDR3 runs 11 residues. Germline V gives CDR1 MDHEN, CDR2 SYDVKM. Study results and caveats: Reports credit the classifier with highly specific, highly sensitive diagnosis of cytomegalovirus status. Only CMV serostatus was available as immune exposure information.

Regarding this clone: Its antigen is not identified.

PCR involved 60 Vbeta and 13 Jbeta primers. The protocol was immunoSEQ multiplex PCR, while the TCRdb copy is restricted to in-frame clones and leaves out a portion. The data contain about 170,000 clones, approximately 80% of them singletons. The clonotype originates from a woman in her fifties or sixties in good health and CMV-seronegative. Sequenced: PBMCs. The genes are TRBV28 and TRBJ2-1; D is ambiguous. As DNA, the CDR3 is TGTGCCAGCTACAGCTACAATGAGCAGTTCTTC. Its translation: CASYSYNEQFF.